The rows below give T cell receptor beta chains drawn from one sample of a study of blood T cells in healthy people across ages. TCRdb ran MiXCR on the 5' RACE reads and lists one entry per CDR3 protein. The sample holds some 900,000 distinct CDR3 sequences, about 48% seen once. Sequenced: blood. The receptors come from a man under 40 in good health. Both conserved end residues are part of each CDR3. The D gene is left open where the match is weak. Size is stated for part of the rows, as once, few or many counts, or as a class when the clone is expanded.

>NA|TRBV12-3/TRBV12-4|TRBJ1-1|NA
TGTGCCAGCAGTGGAAAGACAGGAAGGGGGAACACTGAAGCTTTCTTT
CASSGKTGRGNTEAFF
>NA|TRBV29-1|TRBJ2-3|once
TGCAGCGTTGCCCCCACAGATACGCAGTATTTT
CSVAPTDTQYF
>TRBD2|TRBV12-3/TRBV12-4|TRBJ2-3|NA
TGTGCCAGCAGTTCACGTCCCGGGACTAGCGGAACACACACAGATACGCAGTATTTT
CASSSRPGTSGTHTDTQYF
>NA|TRBV7-9|TRBJ2-7|NA
TGTGCCAGCAGCGGCAGGGGTGGGAACGAGCAGTACTTC
CASSGRGGNEQYF
>NA|TRBV5-1|TRBJ2-4|NA
TGCGCCAGCAGCCCGCAAGAGGGCGGGACCCCACGGGAGCAGTACTTC
CASSPQEGGTPREQYF
>TRBD1|TRBV25-1|TRBJ1-1|NA
TGTGCCAGGCTGACGGACAGGGGGGCTGAAGCTTTCTTT
CARLTDRGAEAFF
>NA|TRBV29-1|TRBJ1-2|few
TGCAGCGTCCTAGACGGAATAACTTCCGTCTATGGCTACACCTTC
CSVLDGITSVYGYTF
>TRBD2|TRBV6-5|TRBJ2-5|NA
TGTGCCAGCAGCCCACTAGCGGGAATAGCGGAGACCCAGTACTTC
CASSPLAGIAETQYF
>TRBD2|TRBV5-1|TRBJ2-3|once
TGCGCCAGCAGCTTCTTTTCGGGGGGTTTCACAGATGCGCAGTATTTT
CASSFFSGGFTDAQYF
>NA|TRBV7-9|TRBJ2-7|few
TGTGCCAGCAGCCTATCTCTCCAGCATAGCTCCTACGAGCAGTACTTC
CASSLSLQHSSYEQYF
>NA|TRBV4-1|TRBJ2-7|many
TGCGCCAGCAGCCAAGGGCAGGGATGGTACGAGCAGTACTTC
CASSQGQGWYEQYF
>NA|TRBV6-6|TRBJ2-7|few
TGTGCCAGCAGCCCCTCGGGGGAGGTGTACGAGCAGTACTTC
CASSPSGEVYEQYF
>TRBD2|TRBV7-2|TRBJ2-1|NA
TGTGCCAGCAGCTTTCTATCTAGCGGGGTAAGCGATGAGCAGTTCTTC
CASSFLSSGVSDEQFF
>NA|TRBV20-1|TRBJ1-5|few
TGCAGTGCCCTGGACCCAAGGGGCAATCAGCCCCAGCATTTT
CSALDPRGNQPQHF
>NA|TRBV3-1|TRBJ1-2|NA
TGTGCCAGCAGCCGTGACCCCGGACAGAGGGACTATGGCTACACCTTC
CASSRDPGQRDYGYTF
>NA|TRBV29-1|TRBJ2-2|few
TGCAGCGTTGATCACTACACCGGGGAGCTGTTTTTT
CSVDHYTGELFF
>NA|TRBV4-1|TRBJ1-2|few
TGCGCCAGCAGCCCCCGGGACCGCCCTAGGGATGGCTACACCTTC
CASSPRDRPRDGYTF
>NA|TRBV27|TRBJ1-2|NA
TGTGCCAGCACGGGACACCCTGCCGGTGGCTACACCTTC
CASTGHPAGGYTF
>TRBD1|TRBV20-1|TRBJ1-2|few
TGCAGTGCTAGAGATCACAGGGGCTATGGCTACACCTTC
CSARDHRGYGYTF
>NA|TRBV6-2/TRBV6-3|TRBJ2-5|NA
TGTGCCAGCAGTTCGGGGACGCCCCAAGAGACCCAGTACTTC
CASSSGTPQETQYF
>NA|TRBV6-6|TRBJ1-1|few
TGTGCCAGCAGCCCTGAGCGCACTGAAGCTTTCTTT
CASSPERTEAFF
>NA|TRBV12-3/TRBV12-4|TRBJ2-3|NA
TGTGCCAGCAGCGGTCGTCGGGGGCCGGTGGGAACAGATATGCAGTATTTT
CASSGRRGPVGTDMQYF
>NA|TRBV5-1|TRBJ2-5|few
TGCGCCAGCAGCTTGGCTGCGGGGAGCCAAGAGACCCAGTACTTC
CASSLAAGSQETQYF
>NA|TRBV6-5|TRBJ1-5|NA
TGTGCCAGCAGTTACTCGAGGGGCAGTAGCAATCAGCCCCAGCATTTT
CASSYSRGSSNQPQHF
>NA|TRBV7-2|TRBJ1-5|NA
TGTGCCAGCAGCGACCAACTAGATGTTCAGCCCCAGCATTTT
CASSDQLDVQPQHF
>NA|TRBV3-1|TRBJ2-4|few
TGTGCCAGCAGCCAAGATGACCTCAGGAAAAACATTCAGTACTTC
CASSQDDLRKNIQYF
>NA|TRBV5-1|TRBJ2-7|NA
TGCGCCAGCAGGGACTCTGGGGACTACGAGCAGTACTTC
CASRDSGDYEQYF
>TRBD2|TRBV27|TRBJ2-4|NA
TGTGCCAGCAGTTCGCGCCTAGCGGGGGTGGGAAACATTCAGTACTTC
CASSSRLAGVGNIQYF
>NA|TRBV4-3|TRBJ1-5|NA
TGCGCCAGCAGCCAAAACAGGGATAGCAATCAGCCCCAGCATTTT
CASSQNRDSNQPQHF
>NA|TRBV20-1|TRBJ2-5|NA
TGCAGTGCTAGTGAGGGCGGGGTAGCGGAAGAGACCCAGTACTTC
CSASEGGVAEETQYF
>NA|TRBV27|TRBJ2-3|NA
TGTGCCAGCAGTTTCCAGGGGTCAGATACGCAGTATTTT
CASSFQGSDTQYF
>TRBD1|TRBV3-1|TRBJ2-3|NA
TGTGCCAGCAGCCAATGCAGGGGGCGCACAGATACGCAGTATTTT
CASSQCRGRTDTQYF
>NA|TRBV20-1|TRBJ1-2|few
TGCAGTGCTAGAGGAGGGAACTATGGCTACACCTTC
CSARGGNYGYTF
>NA|TRBV5-5|TRBJ2-7|once
TGTGCCAGCAGCCCGACTGGGCGGGGGCGATCGTACGAGCAGTACTTC
CASSPTGRGRSYEQYF
>NA|TRBV12-3/TRBV12-4|TRBJ1-5|NA
TGTGCCAGCACCTCCTCGTATAGCAATCAGCCCCAGCATTTT
CASTSSYSNQPQHF
>NA|TRBV20-1|TRBJ1-2|few
TGCAGTGCTAGAGATGATAACTATGGCTACACCTTC
CSARDDNYGYTF
>NA|TRBV14|TRBJ2-7|few
TGTGCCAGCAGCAACTCTAATGCCTACGAGCAGTACTTC
CASSNSNAYEQYF
>TRBD1|TRBV10-3|TRBJ2-7|NA
TGTGCCATCAGCTCCGGGACAGGGATATACGAGCAGTACTTC
CAISSGTGIYEQYF
>NA|TRBV7-2|TRBJ2-7|few
TGTGCCAGCAGCTCCAGCAGCGAGAGCTACGAGCAGTACTTC
CASSSSSESYEQYF
>NA|TRBV20-1|TRBJ1-1|NA
TGCAGTGCGCCTCACACGGTGAACACTGAAGCTTTCTTT
CSAPHTVNTEAFF
>NA|TRBV28|TRBJ2-6|NA
TGTGCCAGCAGAGGACAGATAGGCTCTGGGGCCAACGTCCTGACTTTC
CASRGQIGSGANVLTF
>NA|TRBV6-2/TRBV6-3|TRBJ2-1|NA
TGTGCCAGCAGTCACGGGGGGCCCAACAATGAGCAGTTCTTC
CASSHGGPNNEQFF
>NA|TRBV4-3|TRBJ1-1|NA
TGCGCCAGCAGCCAAGCAACGAACACTGAAGTTTTCTTT
CASSQATNTEVFF
>TRBD1|TRBV27|TRBJ2-7|few
TGTGCCAGCAGTTTTAGGGGGACAGAACCCAGCGAGCAGTACTTC
CASSFRGTEPSEQYF
>TRBD2|TRBV4-1|TRBJ2-1|once
TGCGCCAGCAGCCAAGAAGGGAGGGCCCCCTACAATGAGCAGTTCTTC
CASSQEGRAPYNEQFF
>NA|TRBV28|TRBJ2-7|NA
TGTGCCACCCTACCCGGGGGAAAGACCCACGAGCAGTACTTC
CATLPGGKTHEQYF
>NA|TRBV24-1|TRBJ2-5|NA
TGTGCCACCAGTTTTGGGCCACAAGAGACCCAGTACTTC
CATSFGPQETQYF
>NA|TRBV3-1|TRBJ2-3|many
TGTGCCAGCAGCTATAACAACCCCAAGGCAGATACGCAGTATTTT
CASSYNNPKADTQYF
>NA|TRBV28|TRBJ2-7|few
TGTGCCAGCAGTTTCTCTTCACAGTACGAGCAGTACTTC
CASSFSSQYEQYF
>TRBD1|TRBV24-1|TRBJ2-3|few
TGTGCCACCAGTGACACCGGGACAGGGCATACAGATACGCAGTATTTT
CATSDTGTGHTDTQYF
>TRBD2|TRBV4-1|TRBJ2-1|few
TGCGCCAGCAGCCCGCGTAGCGGGGGGTTCTACAATGAGCAGTTCTTC
CASSPRSGGFYNEQFF
>TRBD1|TRBV11-1|TRBJ2-1|once
TGTGCCAGCAGCCCTAGTTACAGGGGTTTATACAATGAGCAGTTCTTC
CASSPSYRGLYNEQFF
>NA|TRBV4-1|TRBJ1-4|NA
TGCGCCAGCAGCCAAACGGGACAAGTAACTGAAAAACTGTTTTTT
CASSQTGQVTEKLFF
>NA|TRBV5-1|TRBJ1-2|NA
TGCGCCGGCCGAGAGGACACCGCTAACTATGGCTACACCTTC
CAGREDTANYGYTF
>NA|TRBV2|TRBJ2-7|NA
TGTGCCAGCCGGGGAAAGGTCTACGAGCAGTACTTC
CASRGKVYEQYF
>TRBD1|TRBV5-1|TRBJ1-5|NA
TGCGCCAGCAGCTCTGGGACAGGACCTAATCAGCCCCAGCATTTT
CASSSGTGPNQPQHF
>NA|TRBV10-3|TRBJ2-7|NA
TGTGCCATCAGTGAGGAACACTACGAGCAGTACTTC
CAISEEHYEQYF
>NA|TRBV29-1|TRBJ1-2|few
TGCAGCGTTGCCAGGGGTGACTATGGCTACACCTTC
CSVARGDYGYTF
>NA|TRBV6-5|TRBJ2-2|NA
TGTGCCAGCAGTTGGGGGCCTCACGGGGAGCTGTTTTTT
CASSWGPHGELFF
>NA|TRBV7-2|TRBJ2-3|NA
TGTGCCAGCATGAAGTCGACAGCCCCAGATACGCAGTATTTT
CASMKSTAPDTQYF